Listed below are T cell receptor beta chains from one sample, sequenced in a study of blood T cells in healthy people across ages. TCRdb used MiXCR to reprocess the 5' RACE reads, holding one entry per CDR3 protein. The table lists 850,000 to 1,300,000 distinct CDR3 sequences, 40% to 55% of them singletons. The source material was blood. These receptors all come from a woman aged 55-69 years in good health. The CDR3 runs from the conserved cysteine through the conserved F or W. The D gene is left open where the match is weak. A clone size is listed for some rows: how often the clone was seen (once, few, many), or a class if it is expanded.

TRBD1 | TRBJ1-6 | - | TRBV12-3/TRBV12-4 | TGTGCCAGCAGCCTCGGTCCGGGACAGGGGGGTTCACCCCTCCACTTT | CASSLGPGQGGSPLHF
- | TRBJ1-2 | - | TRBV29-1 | TGCAGCGTCTCCCGGGGGGTCCACTATGGCTACACCTTC | CSVSRGVHYGYTF
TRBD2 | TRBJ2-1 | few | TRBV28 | TGTGGAACTAGCGGACTTCTATACAATGAGCAGTTCTTC | CGTSGLLYNEQFF
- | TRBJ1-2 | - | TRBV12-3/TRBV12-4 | TGTGCCAGCAGTTCCAGGGGTGGCTACACCTTC | CASSSRGGYTF
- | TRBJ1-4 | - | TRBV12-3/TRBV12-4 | TGTGCCAGCAGTTCAGGACAGATTGAAAAACTGTTTTTT | CASSSGQIEKLFF
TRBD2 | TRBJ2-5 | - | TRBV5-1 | TGCGCCAGCAGCTTTAGCGGGGGACTCCAAGAGACCCAGTACTTC | CASSFSGGLQETQYF
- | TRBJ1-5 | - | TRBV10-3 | TGTGCCATCAGTGATTGGGCCCAGCGCAATCAGCCCCAGCATTTT | CAISDWAQRNQPQHF
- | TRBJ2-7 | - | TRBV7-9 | TGTGCCAGCAGCTTAGTTGGTCAGGCCCCCTACGAGCAGTACTTC | CASSLVGQAPYEQYF
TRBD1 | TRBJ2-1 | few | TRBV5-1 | TGCGCCAGCAGCATCCGGGACAGGGGACTATATGAGCAGTTCTTC | CASSIRDRGLYEQFF
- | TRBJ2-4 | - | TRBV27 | TGTGCCAGCAGTTTATTTGGGACATCGGACATTCAATACTTC | CASSLFGTSDIQYF
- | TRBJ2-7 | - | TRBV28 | TGTGCCAGCAGCAACACGCGGGGGCTTACCTACGAGCAGTACTTC | CASSNTRGLTYEQYF
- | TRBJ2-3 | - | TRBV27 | TGTGCCGGCAGTTTATCTCCAGACACAGATACGCAGTATTTT | CAGSLSPDTDTQYF
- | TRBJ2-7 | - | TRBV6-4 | TGTGCCAGCAGTGACCCAAACGGGACGGATTATAACAAAACCTACGAGCAGTACTTC | CASSDPNGTDYNKTYEQYF
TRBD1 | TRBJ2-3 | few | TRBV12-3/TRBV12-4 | TGTGCCAGCAGGCCGCGGACAGGGCTCGGCACAGATACGCAGTATTTT | CASRPRTGLGTDTQYF
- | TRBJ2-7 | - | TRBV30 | TGTGCCTGGAATGTAAGGGAGTTCAGCGAGCAGTACTTC | CAWNVREFSEQYF
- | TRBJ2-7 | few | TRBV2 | TGTGCCAGCGCATCTCTCTCGAGCGAGCAGTACTTC | CASASLSSEQYF
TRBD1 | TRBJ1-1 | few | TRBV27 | TGTGCCAGCAGTCCCTCCGGGACAGGGGGCGCTGAAGCTTTCTTT | CASSPSGTGGAEAFF
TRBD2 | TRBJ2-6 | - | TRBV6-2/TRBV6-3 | TGTGCCAGCAGTTACTTTGGGACTAGCCGTTTAATTAACTCTGGGGCCAACGTCCTGACTTTC | CASSYFGTSRLINSGANVLTF
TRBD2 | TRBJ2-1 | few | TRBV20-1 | TGCAGTGCTAGAGGTGCCATAGTGACTAGCGGGAGGGAGCAGTTCTTC | CSARGAIVTSGREQFF
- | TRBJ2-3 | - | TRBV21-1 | TGTGCCAGCAGTCCTCTAGCGGGAGCCTCAAGGGAAGATACGCAGTATTTT | CASSPLAGASREDTQYF
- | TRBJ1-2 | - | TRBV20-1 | TGCAGTGCTAATTACCCAGGTCATGGCTACACCTTC | CSANYPGHGYTF
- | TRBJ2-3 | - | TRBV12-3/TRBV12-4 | TGTGCCAGCAGTTTTGATGACCCCGCAGATACGCAGTATTTT | CASSFDDPADTQYF
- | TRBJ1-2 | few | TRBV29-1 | TGCAGCGTCCCCGCCCGGGACAATGGTGGCTACACCTTC | CSVPARDNGGYTF
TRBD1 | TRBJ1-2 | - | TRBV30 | TGTGCCTGGAGCACGGGACAGGGAGATTATGGCTACACCTTC | CAWSTGQGDYGYTF
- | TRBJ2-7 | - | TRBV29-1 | TGCAGCGTTGAAGGGGATTCCTACGAGCAGTACTTC | CSVEGDSYEQYF
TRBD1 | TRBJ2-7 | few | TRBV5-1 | TGCGCCAGCAGCTTCGGGACAGGGCTGAACGAGCAGTACTTC | CASSFGTGLNEQYF
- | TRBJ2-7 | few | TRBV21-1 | TGTGCCAGCACCGAAGCTAGCGGCGAGGGGTACAATGAGCAGTACTTC | CASTEASGEGYNEQYF
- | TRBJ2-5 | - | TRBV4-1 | TGCGCCAGCAGCCAAGAAAGTGGCGGTGAACAAGAGACCCAGTACTTC | CASSQESGGEQETQYF
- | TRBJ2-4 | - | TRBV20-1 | TGCAGTGCTAGGGGAAATGGCCGGAGCGGAAAAAACATTCAGTACTTC | CSARGNGRSGKNIQYF
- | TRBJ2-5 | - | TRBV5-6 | TGTGCCAGCAGCTTGGTTGCGGAACCGGCAAAAGAGACCCAGTACTTC | CASSLVAEPAKETQYF
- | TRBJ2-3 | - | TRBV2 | TGTGCCAGCAGAGCGGAGGCCCTAAGCACAGATACGCAGTATTTT | CASRAEALSTDTQYF
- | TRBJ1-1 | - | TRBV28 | TGTGCCAGCAGTTTCTCGGACACTGAAGCTTTCTTT | CASSFSDTEAFF
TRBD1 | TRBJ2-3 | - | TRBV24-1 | TGTGCCACCAGTGTCCCCCGGACAGGGGGAGCAGATACGCAGTATTTT | CATSVPRTGGADTQYF
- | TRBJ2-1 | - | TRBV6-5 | TGTGCCAGCAGTTATGGCAGGTCGCCCTACAATGAGCAGTTCTTC | CASSYGRSPYNEQFF
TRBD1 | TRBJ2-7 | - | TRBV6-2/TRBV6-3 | TGTGCCAGCCTACAGGGGGGCTTCTACGAGCAGTACTTC | CASLQGGFYEQYF
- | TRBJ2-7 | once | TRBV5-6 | TGTGCCAGCAGCTTGGGGCCAGCGATCTACGAGCAGTACTTC | CASSLGPAIYEQYF
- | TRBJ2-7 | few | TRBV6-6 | TGTGCCAGCAGATCCCAGGCGGGGTCCTACGAGCAGTACTTC | CASRSQAGSYEQYF
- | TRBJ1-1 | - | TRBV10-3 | TGTGCCATCAGTGGCGGACGGCTCACTGAAGCTTTCTTT | CAISGGRLTEAFF
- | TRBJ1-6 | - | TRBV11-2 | TGTGCCAGCAGCTTTCATCAGGGACCGTCACCCCTCCACTTT | CASSFHQGPSPLHF
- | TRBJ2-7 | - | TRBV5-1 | TGCGCCAGCAGCTTGGGACAGGAGATGTACTTC | CASSLGQEMYF
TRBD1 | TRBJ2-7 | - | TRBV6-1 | TGTGCCAGCAGTGGACCGGGACAGAGCTCCTACGAGCAGTACTTC | CASSGPGQSSYEQYF
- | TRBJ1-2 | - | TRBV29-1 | TGCAGCGCGACACATAACTATGGCTACACCTTC | CSATHNYGYTF
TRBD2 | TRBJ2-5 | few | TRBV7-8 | TGTGCCAGCAGCTTAGAACTAGCGGGAACCCAAGAGACCCAGTACTTC | CASSLELAGTQETQYF
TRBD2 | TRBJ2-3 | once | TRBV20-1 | TGCAGTGCTAGACCTGGACTAGCTTCGTTAACGCAGTATTTT | CSARPGLASLTQYF
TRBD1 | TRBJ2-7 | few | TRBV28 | TGTGCCAGCACACAGGGGGCCCACGACGAGCAGTACTTC | CASTQGAHDEQYF
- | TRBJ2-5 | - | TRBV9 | TGTGCCAGCAGCGTTCGGGCCAGTGGCCAAGAGACCCAGTACTTC | CASSVRASGQETQYF
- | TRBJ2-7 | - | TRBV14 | TGTGCCAGCAGCCCCTGGATGGGATACGAGCAGTACTTC | CASSPWMGYEQYF
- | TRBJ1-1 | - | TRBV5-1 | TGCGCCAGCAGCCCGGGGGGGTTGTCAGGCACTGAAGCTTTCTTT | CASSPGGLSGTEAFF